The 30 T cell receptor beta chains below were found in one sample sequenced in a study of T-cell reconstitution after alpha-beta-depleted transplantation in children. Unique molecular identifiers tagged the TCRbeta library. Each CDR3 protein is one row after TCRdb ran MiXCR on the PCR reads. In the table there are 190,000 or so distinct CDR3 sequences, 6.5% to 7.5% of which are singletons. The source was PBMCs from the stem cell graft donor, collected from the stem cell graft. Receptor source: a human donor who donated a stem cell graft to a child with Wiskott-Aldrich syndrome.

This clonotype was seen many times. The V and J genes are TRBV12-3 or TRBV12-4 and TRBJ2-7; a possible D gene is TRBD1 (5 bases). The V end was cut by 4 bases, the J end by 3 bases, with 13 bases between. The CDR3 loop spans 14 amino acids. CDR3 amino acids: CASSSRGSHYEQYF. The CDR3 DNA is TGTGCCAGCAGTTCTAGGGGTTCCCACTACGAGCAGTACTTC.

This clonotype was detected a few times. The J gene is TRBJ2-1, the V gene TRBV20-1; TRBD2 aligns across 12 bases. The V and J ends lost 2 bases and 7 bases, in that order; junction bases with no gene match: 6. CDR3 length equals 15 residues. CDR1 and CDR2 from the germline V gene are DFQATT and SNEGSKA (reference sequence). DNA for the CDR3: TGCAGTGCTAGACCCAGACTAGCGGGGGTGAATGAGCAGTTCTTC. Amino acids: CSARPRLAGVNEQFF.

This clonotype was seen at least ten times. This chain uses TRBV24-1 with TRBJ2-2; no firm D call. This CDR3 region has 13 residues. V was trimmed by 3 bases and J by 4 bases, leaving 5 bases between them. Per the germline V gene, CDR1 is KGHDR and CDR2 is SFDVKD. The DNA for the CDR3 is TGTGCCACCAGTGATCATAGCACCGGGGAGCTGTTTTTT. It specifies CATSDHSTGELFF.

This clonotype was counted ten times or more. This rearrangement joins TRBV6-1 to TRBJ2-7; 10 bases match TRBD1. CDR1 is MNHNS and CDR2 is SASEGT in the germline V gene. The ends lost 2 bases at V and 3 bases at J; junction bases unmatched: 7. The CDR3 sequence is 16 residues long. CDR3 amino acids: CASSERTGGIVYEQYF. The CDR3 region has the DNA TGTGCCAGCAGTGAACGGACAGGGGGGATTGTCTACGAGCAGTACTTC.

This chain links TRBV5-4 with TRBJ2-7; the D call may be TRBD1 or TRBD2 (5 bases each). Germline V gene sequence: CDR1 SGHNT, CDR2 YYREEE (reference sequence). The V and J ends lost 0 bases and 0 bases respectively, with 10 bases between them. This CDR3 contains 15 residues. DNA of the CDR3: TGTGCCAGCAGCTTGGACTGGGGGAGCTCCTACGAGCAGTACTTC. This codes for CASSLDWGSSYEQYF.

A few counts support this clonotype. The rearrangement uses TRBV20-1 and TRBJ2-2; 9 bases agree with TRBD1. CDR1 DFQATT and CDR2 SNEGSKA come from the germline V gene (reference sequence). The CDR3 extends over 16 amino acids. V lost 5 bases and J lost 3; bases outside the gene matches: 10. The CDR3 reads CSAPDPGQGYTGELFF. The CDR3, as DNA: TGCAGTGCTCCCGACCCGGGACAGGGATACACCGGGGAGCTGTTTTTT.

V gene TRBV6-5 combines with J gene TRBJ2-5; TRBD1 might be the D (6 bases). Trimming removed 9 bases at V and 1 base at J, with 9 bases between. From germline, CDR1 is MNHEY and CDR2 SVGAGI. CDR3 length equals 12 residues. The CDR3 sequence: CASQGFQETQYF. CDR3 nucleotides: TGTGCCAGTCAGGGGTTCCAAGAGACCCAGTACTTC.

In this sample, this clonotype turned up a few times. The chain links TRBV7-9 to TRBJ1-2, with D perhaps TRBD1 (5 bases). CDR1 SEHNR and CDR2 FQNEAQ come from the germline V gene (reference sequence). Deletions cut 4 bases from V and 10 bases from J, with 19 bases between. CDR3 length: 14 amino acids. CDR3 sequence (DNA): TGTGCCAGCAGCTCCGACTTTTTAGACAGCCTCTACACCTTC. Protein sequence: CASSSDFLDSLYTF.

This clonotype was recorded at least ten times. J is TRBJ2-1 and V is TRBV29-1; 7 bases align to TRBD1. V shed 4 bases and J 0 bases; nucleotides not matched to a gene: 3. Germline assignment: CDR1 SQVTM and CDR2 ANQGSEA. The CDR3 length is 14 residues. The CDR3 reads CSVVRDSSYNEQFF. The CDR3 coding sequence is TGCAGCGTTGTGAGGGACAGCTCCTACAATGAGCAGTTCTTC.

This clonotype was found a few times. V is TRBV20-1 and J is TRBJ2-7, with D hard to call. Trimming took 3 bases from V and 4 from J, leaving 25 bases between them. The CDR3 consists of 17 residues. Germline CDR1 and CDR2: DFQATT and SNEGSKA (reference sequence). The CDR3 loop is CSASPPLSYLGAYEQYF. In DNA form, the CDR3 reads TGCAGTGCTAGTCCCCCTCTTTCTTATTTGGGCGCTTACGAGCAGTACTTC.

This clonotype was found many times. V and J are TRBV6-1 and TRBJ2-1, with a possible D match to TRBD2 (5 bases). The CDR3 is 15 amino acids. V gave up 6 bases and J gave up 6 bases, with 18 bases separating them. CDR1 and CDR2 from the germline V gene are MNHNS and SASEGT. This chain's CDR3 is CASRTPGIPSNEQFF. The CDR3 DNA is TGTGCCAGCAGGACGCCCGGGATTCCCTCCAATGAGCAGTTCTTC.

This clonotype was detected many times. The chain combines TRBV20-1 with TRBJ2-1; D tentatively fits TRBD1 or TRBD2 (5 bases each). CDR1 and CDR2 from the germline V gene are DFQATT and SNEGSKA (reference sequence). This CDR3 contains 13 residues. V lost 3 bases and J 13 bases, leaving 19 bases between the germline ends. CDR3 nucleotide sequence: TGCAGTGCTAGGGCCGAGGGAAGCAGGGTACAGTTCTTC. This encodes CSARAEGSRVQFF.

This chain connects TRBV5-1 to TRBJ2-1, with D possibly matching TRBD2 (5 bases). The V and J ends lost 0 bases and 1 base respectively, with 14 bases between them. CDR3 size: 17 residues. Per germline, CDR1 SGHRS and CDR2 YFSETQ. CDR3 region: CASSLDNGLVSYNEQFF. CDR3 bases: TGCGCCAGCAGCTTGGACAATGGACTGGTTTCCTACAATGAGCAGTTCTTC.

Only one count was recorded for this clonotype. The rearrangement uses TRBV24-1 and TRBJ2-1, with TRBD2 matching over 12 bases. CDR3 size: 18 residues. After removal of 1 base from V and 8 bases from J, the junction contained 11 bases not matched to a gene. Per the germline V gene, CDR1 is KGHDR and CDR2 is SFDVKD. The CDR3 nucleotides read TGTGCCACCAGTGATTTAGACAGTGCTAGCGGGAGGGCCGATGAGCAGTTCTTC. Protein sequence: CATSDLDSASGRADEQFF.

This clonotype has at least ten counts. The chain links TRBV18 to TRBJ2-2; D call uncertain. Trimming took off 1 base at V and 3 bases at J, with 6 bases between the two ends. Germline V gene lookup returns CDR1 KGHSH and CDR2 LQKENI. The length of the CDR3 is 14 residues. The CDR3 nucleotides are TGTGCCAGCTCACCACGATTCGACACCGGGGAGCTGTTTTTT. Encoded protein: CASSPRFDTGELFF.

CDR3 region: CASSQRGRQDNEQFF. Written as DNA, the CDR3 is TGTGCCAGCAGCCAAAGAGGTAGGCAGGACAATGAGCAGTTCTTC. This chain joins TRBV3-1 and TRBJ2-1; D gene ambiguous. Looked up from germline, CDR1 is LGHDT and CDR2 is YNNKEL (reference sequence). V was clipped by 2 bases and J by 5 bases, with 13 bases between them. CDR3 length: 15 amino acids.

The chain has TRBV18 and TRBJ2-7, with 10 bases matching TRBD1. The CDR3 is 16 amino acids. CDR1 is KGHSH, CDR2 LQKENI, per germline. V trimming: 1 base; J trimming: 7 bases; junction bases outside the gene matches: 10. The CDR3 reads CASSPRGDRGAGEQYF. CDR3 in DNA: TGTGCCAGCTCACCACGAGGGGACAGGGGTGCGGGTGAGCAGTACTTC.

This clonotype was counted many times. V gene TRBV18 combines with J gene TRBJ1-5; 8 bases align to TRBD1. The V and J ends lost 4 bases and 1 base, in that order; junction bases with no gene match: 6. Germline lookup yields CDR1 KGHSH and CDR2 LQKENI. This CDR3 region has 16 residues. For the CDR3, the DNA is TGTGCCAGCTCACGGTCAGGGGGCTCGAGCAATCAGCCCCAGCATTTT. This codes for CASSRSGGSSNQPQHF.

In its sample, this clonotype was seen many times. The chain recombines TRBV12-3 or TRBV12-4 with TRBJ2-5; unclear D gene. The CDR3 is 11 amino acids. V was shortened by 6 bases and J by 5 bases, with 7 bases between the two germline ends. The CDR3 loop is CASRSTETQYF. The DNA of the CDR3 is TGTGCCAGCAGATCGACTGAGACCCAGTACTTC.

The table lists this clonotype with many counts. The V gene is TRBV3-1, the J gene TRBJ1-5; tentatively, D is TRBD1 (5 bases). Trimming pared 5 bases from V and 3 bases from J, leaving 11 bases between. CDR1 is LGHDT, CDR2 YNNKEL, per germline (reference sequence). The CDR3 length is 14 residues. The CDR3 DNA reads as TGTGCCAGCAGCTTAGGACACGTCAATCAGCCCCAGCATTTT. Protein: CASSLGHVNQPQHF.

This clonotype showed up many times. This rearrangement joins TRBV7-6 to TRBJ1-3; perhaps TRBD1 as D (5 bases). The CDR3 runs to 16 residues. With 4 bases removed from V and 2 bases from J, the gap between germline ends came to 15 bases. Germline V gene sequence: CDR1 SGHVS, CDR2 FNYEAQ. The CDR3 sequence: CASSSSWGRAGNTIYF. CDR3 DNA: TGTGCCAGCAGCTCCTCCTGGGGCAGGGCTGGAAACACCATATATTTT.

J is TRBJ2-7 and V is TRBV7-2; D is possibly TRBD2 (6 bases). The germline V gene has CDR1 SGHTA and CDR2 FQGNSA. This CDR3 has 19 amino acids. V lost 0 bases and J 2 bases, leaving 23 bases between the germline ends. The CDR3 sequence is CASSLARIPVAGWTYEQYF. The CDR3, as DNA: TGTGCCAGCAGCTTAGCTAGAATTCCTGTGGCGGGGTGGACCTACGAGCAGTACTTC.

CDR3 protein: CATGFRTYEQYF. CDR3 bases: TGTGCAACAGGGTTTCGCACCTACGAGCAGTACTTC. The V and J genes are TRBV30 and TRBJ2-7; possible D gene TRBD1, 6 bases. CDR3 length: 12 amino acids. Germline CDR1 GTSNPN, CDR2 SVGIG (reference sequence).

This clonotype was counted at least ten times. CDR3 nucleotides: TGTGCCGGAGGACTGAACACCGGGGAGCTGTTTTTT. Protein sequence: CAGGLNTGELFF. The chain recombines TRBV7-8 with TRBJ2-2; TRBD2 might be the D (5 bases). Between the trimmed V and J ends, which lost 11 bases and 1 base, there was a span of 8 bases. Germline V gene data show CDR1 as SGHVS and CDR2 as FQNEAQ. The length of the CDR3 is 12 residues. The full variable domain, in which reference TRBV7-8 and TRBJ2-2 provide the parts outside the CDR3, is GAGVSQSPRYKVAKRGQDVALRCDPISGHVSLFWYQQALGQGPEFLTYFQNEAQLDKSGLPSDRFFAERPEGSVSTLKIQRTQQEDSAVYLCAGGLNTGELFFGEGSRLTVL.

This clonotype was seen a few times. The V and J genes are TRBV7-2 and TRBJ2-2, with 9 bases fitting TRBD2. Germline V CDR1 and CDR2: SGHTA, FQGNSA. The CDR3 is 18 residues long. Trimming at V came to 0 bases and at J to 6 bases, leaving 11 bases not matched to a gene. The CDR3 sequence is CASSLAPQGLATAGELFF. In nucleotides, the CDR3 is TGTGCCAGCAGCTTAGCCCCCCAGGGACTAGCAACTGCCGGGGAGCTGTTTTTT.

Only a few counts were recorded for this clonotype. The chain uses TRBV3-1 and TRBJ2-1, with D uncertain. Germline CDR1 is LGHDT and CDR2 is YNNKEL (reference sequence). Trimming took off 0 bases at V and 4 bases at J, with 10 bases between the two ends. The CDR3 is made up of 15 amino acids. CDR3 coding DNA: TGTGCCAGCAGCCAAGATCCTAACAGTTACAATGAGCAGTTCTTC. Its protein is CASSQDPNSYNEQFF.

This clonotype was recorded many times. This rearrangement joins TRBV7-6 to TRBJ2-3; D could derive from TRBD1 or TRBD2 (5 bases each). The CDR3 totals 16 residues. The V gene's germline CDR1 is SGHVS and CDR2 FNYEAQ. Trimming shortened V by 2 bases and J by 0 bases, and 12 bases separated the two germline ends. DNA for the CDR3: TGTGCCAGCAGCTTAAGAGGGGTAACTAGCACAGATACGCAGTATTTT. Its protein product is CASSLRGVTSTDTQYF.

This clonotype was seen at least ten times. V usage is TRBV12-3 or TRBV12-4 and J usage is TRBJ2-2; D is undetermined. The CDR3 is 12 amino acids. The V end was cut by 5 bases, the J end by 4 bases, with 5 bases between. CDR3 bases: TGTGCCAGCAGTGACCCCACCGGGGAGCTGTTTTTT. Its translation is CASSDPTGELFF.

This clonotype came up many times. V gene TRBV10-2 combines with J gene TRBJ2-7, with D possibly matching TRBD1 (5 bases). Germline V lookup: CDR1 WSHSY, CDR2 SAAADI. CDR3 size: 11 residues. The germline V and J ends were trimmed by 6 bases and 5 bases, with 8 bases remaining between them. CDR3: CASREGDEQYF. The CDR3 DNA is TGCGCCAGCAGGGAAGGGGACGAGCAGTACTTC.

This clonotype was found many times. The rearrangement uses TRBV25-1 and TRBJ2-7; TRBD2 might be the D (5 bases). In germline, CDR1 is MGHDK, CDR2 SYGVNS. This CDR3 contains 11 residues. V was clipped by 6 bases and J by 8 bases, with 11 bases between them. CDR3 DNA: TGTGCCAGCAGCGGGAATCGGAAGCAGTACTTC. Encoded protein: CASSGNRKQYF.